This T cell receptor (beta chain) was captured by sequencing in a study of shared clonotypes between healthy human individuals. Study findings and constraints: Estimated richness values were generally larger in naive subsets than in memory subsets. Genetic and exposure-history diversity was limited by the few donors.

V was pared by 0 bases and J by 8 bases, with 12 bases between. Germline CDR1 SGDLS, CDR2 YYNGEE. The CDR3 loop spans 13 amino acids. Assay used: immunoSEQ multiplex PCR; TCRdb lists only in-frame clones, some missing. The sample has 2.3 million or so clones, approximately 93% seen once. Concerning this clone itself: Antigen specificity is unknown.

The sequence was obtained from a man aged 18 to 35 in good health. Some clones in this sample may be carry-over from other donors' samples. The chain links TRBV9 to TRBJ2-7; the D gene is possibly TRBD2 (6 bases). Sequenced: naive CD4+ T cells from PBMCs. Regarding subset: CD45RA+ positively selected. The chain's CDR3 is CASSVDGGPQQYF. The DNA of the CDR3 is TGTGCCAGCAGCGTAGATGGAGGGCCTCAGCAGTACTTC.